Shown below are 13 T cell receptor beta chains from a single sample sequenced in a study of cytomegalovirus exposure and HLA in healthy donors. The PCR made use of 60 Vbeta and 13 Jbeta primers. The table came from immunoSEQ multiplex PCR; TCRdb's copy has only in-frame clones and leaves some out. The data hold roughly 150,000 clones, with around 73% observed a single time. Sample: PBMCs. The receptor set was obtained from a male donor in good health and CMV-seronegative.

The chain recombines TRBV6-6 with TRBJ1-2; TRBD1 is a possible D gene (5 bases). The CDR3 length is 15 residues. V lost 4 bases, J lost 7 bases, and 19 bases lay in between. Germline V gene lookup returns CDR1 MNHNY and CDR2 SVGAGI (reference sequence). CDR3 protein: CASSFDGGERGGYTF. Here the CDR3 DNA reads TGTGCCAGCAGTTTCGACGGGGGGGAAAGGGGTGGCTACACCTTC.

CDR3 sequence reads: CASGTSGVTDTQYF. The CDR3 coding sequence is TGTGCCAGCGGTACTAGCGGGGTGACAGATACGCAGTATTTT. The V gene is TRBV5-4, the J gene TRBJ2-3; 10 bases align to TRBD2. CDR3 length: 14 amino acids. In germline, CDR1 is SGHNT, CDR2 YYREEE (reference sequence). Trimming removed 7 bases from V and 3 bases from J; junction bases left unmatched: 5.

The V and J genes are TRBV20-1 and TRBJ1-2, with D uncertain. Trimming shortened V by 6 bases and J by 1 base, and 6 bases separated the two germline ends. The germline CDR1 and CDR2 sequences are DFQATT and SNEGSKA (reference sequence). The CDR3 extends over 11 amino acids. CDR3 coding DNA: TGCAGTGCATCAGTTAACTATGGCTACACCTTC. It encodes CSASVNYGYTF.

This chain connects TRBV14 to TRBJ2-4, with D possibly matching TRBD2 (7 bases). The CDR3 length is 13 residues. Germline-derived CDR1 and CDR2 are SGHDN and FVKESK. V lost 4 bases and J lost 9, with 13 bases in between. This chain's CDR3 is CASSPKGEGIQYF. CDR3 DNA sequence: TGTGCCAGCAGCCCCAAGGGGGAGGGCATTCAGTACTTC.

The genes are TRBV5-1 and TRBJ2-5; D uncertain. CDR1 and CDR2 from the germline V gene are SGHRS and YFSETQ. V was clipped by 1 base and J by 2 bases, with 6 bases between them. CDR3 length: 13 amino acids. DNA for the CDR3: TGCGCCAGCAGCTTGTACAATCAAGAGACCCAGTACTTC. It is translated as CASSLYNQETQYF.

The rearrangement uses TRBV5-6 and TRBJ2-3, with TRBD1 as a possible D gene (5 bases). The germline CDR1 and CDR2 sequences are SGHDT and YYEEEE. The CDR3 contains 16 residues. Trimming removed 5 bases at V and 2 bases at J, with 18 bases between. The CDR3 loop is CASSRGRGRVTDTQYF. CDR3 in DNA: TGTGCCAGCAGTAGAGGTAGGGGTCGAGTCACAGATACGCAGTATTTT.

This clone has only a few counts. The V and J genes are TRBV4-2 and TRBJ1-2; D ambiguous. V shed 0 bases and J shed 6 bases, with 5 bases lying between them. This CDR3 spans 12 amino acids. Germline CDR1 and CDR2: LGHNA and YNFKEQ. The CDR3 DNA reads TGTGCCAGCAGCCAAGAGGGAGATGGCTACACCTTC. It codes for CASSQEGDGYTF.

The chain employs TRBV2 and TRBJ2-3, with D tentatively TRBD2 (6 bases). The CDR3 spans 13 residues. V lost 4 bases to trimming and J lost 6 bases, with 11 bases between them. Germline loops: CDR1 SNHLY, CDR2 FYNNEI. CDR3 nucleotides: TGTGCCAGCAGTGGCCGCGGGGCGGATACGCAGTATTTT. This translates into CASSGRGADTQYF.

This clone was observed once. The chain uses TRBV6-4 and TRBJ1-2; 9 nucleotides line up with TRBD1. The CDR3 loop spans 14 amino acids. The V segment lost 2 bases and the J segment 8 bases; nucleotides outside the gene matches: 6. The germline V gene has CDR1 MRHNA and CDR2 SNTAGT. The CDR3 DNA reads TGTGCCAGCAGTGACACCGGGACAGGGAACGGCTACACCTTC. Translated, it gives CASSDTGTGNGYTF.

This chain joins TRBV5-6 and TRBJ1-2, with D perhaps matching TRBD1 (5 bases). The germline gives CDR1 SGHDT, CDR2 YYEEEE. There are 12 residues in the CDR3. V shed 7 bases and J shed 2 bases, with 9 bases lying between them. CDR3 in DNA: TGTGCCAGCGCGGCAGGGAACTATGGCTACACCTTC. Protein product: CASAAGNYGYTF.

The chain has TRBV25-1 and TRBJ1-1; maybe TRBD1 (5 bases). This CDR3 has 11 residues. Looked up from germline, CDR1 is MGHDK and CDR2 is SYGVNS. V lost 5 bases and J 12 bases, leaving 13 bases between the germline ends. CDR3 nucleotides: TGTGCCAGCAGTTCAGGGCCCGAACCTTTCTTT. Translation: CASSSGPEPFF.

The chain combines TRBV19 with TRBJ2-7; 8 bases align to TRBD1. Trimming took 5 bases from V and 1 from J; bases not matched to a gene: 7. The V gene's germline CDR1 is LNHDA and CDR2 SQIVND (reference sequence). The CDR3 has 15 amino acids. CDR3 DNA: TGTGCCAGTAGTCCCCGACAGGGGACATCCTACGAGCAGTACTTC. Residues: CASSPRQGTSYEQYF.

This chain joins TRBV7-2 and TRBJ2-1, with TRBD2 matching 13 bases. The trim removed 5 bases at V and 13 bases at J, leaving 8 bases unmatched. The CDR3 extends over 14 amino acids. Germline loops: CDR1 SGHTA, CDR2 FQGNSA. CDR3 DNA sequence: TGTGCCAGCAGCACTACTAGCGGGGGGGCCCCCCAGTTCTTC. It encodes CASSTTSGGAPQFF.